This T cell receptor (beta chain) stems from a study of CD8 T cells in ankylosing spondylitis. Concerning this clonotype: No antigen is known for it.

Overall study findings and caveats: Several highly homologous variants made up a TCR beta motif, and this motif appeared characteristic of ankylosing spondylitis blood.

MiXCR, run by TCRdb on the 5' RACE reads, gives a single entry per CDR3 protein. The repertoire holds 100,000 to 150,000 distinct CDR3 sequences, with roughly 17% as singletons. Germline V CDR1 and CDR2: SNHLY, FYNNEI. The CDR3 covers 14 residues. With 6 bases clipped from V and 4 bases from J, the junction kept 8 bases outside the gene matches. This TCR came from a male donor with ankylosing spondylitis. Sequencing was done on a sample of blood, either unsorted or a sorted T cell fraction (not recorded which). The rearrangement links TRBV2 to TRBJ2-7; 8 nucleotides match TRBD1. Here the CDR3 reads CASSSQGQVYEQYF. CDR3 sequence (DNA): TGTGCCAGCAGCAGTCAGGGACAGGTATACGAGCAGTACTTC.